The 20 T cell receptor beta chains reported below all come from one sample, sequenced in a study of blood T cell repertoires in COVID-19. The repertoire was sequenced with immunoSEQ multiplex PCR; TCRdb's copy has only in-frame clones and lacks some. The sample records about 180,000 clones, more than 70% being singletons. What was sequenced was peripheral blood. These receptors were obtained from a person aged 65-85 years with COVID-19, enrolled during active disease.

Comments on this clone: Other DNA sequences of this sample code for an identical CDR3. This chain connects TRBV7-9 to TRBJ2-5, with 9 bases lining up with TRBD1. Germline CDR1 SEHNR, CDR2 FQNEAQ (reference sequence). V trimming: 3 bases; J trimming: 4 bases; junction bases outside the gene matches: 6. The CDR3 loop spans 15 amino acids. The CDR3 bases are TGTGCCAGCAGCTTCCGACAGGGGGTACGAGAGACCCAGTACTTC. This sequence encodes CASSFRQGVRETQYF.

This CDR3 reads CASSRDFRGQGGATQYF. DNA for the CDR3: TGTGCCAGCAGCCGCGACTTTAGGGGACAGGGGGGAGCGACCCAGTACTTC. The chain is built from TRBV4-2 and TRBJ2-5; 11 bases fit TRBD1. CDR1 and CDR2 (germline): LGHNA, YNFKEQ. The J segment lost 7 bases and the V segment lost 4 bases, leaving 14 bases of the junction unmatched. There are 17 residues in the CDR3.

This chain links TRBV9 with TRBJ2-3, with TRBD1 matching over 11 bases. The CDR3 spans 15 residues. Germline trimming cut 4 bases from V and 4 bases from J; bases unmatched to any gene: 5. CDR1 is SGDLS and CDR2 is YYNGEE in the germline V gene. The CDR3 sequence: CASSTRTGGSDTQYF. The CDR3, as DNA: TGTGCCAGCAGCACTCGGACAGGGGGCTCAGATACGCAGTATTTT.

This chain joins TRBV19 and TRBJ2-4; D is possibly TRBD1 (5 bases). CDR3 length: 15 amino acids. Trimming cost V 6 bases and J 9 bases, with 21 bases left between them. In germline, CDR1 is LNHDA, CDR2 SQIVND (reference sequence). DNA for the CDR3: TGTGCCAGTAGAGCAGGGCCATCCGACAGCCGCATTCAGTACTTC. This translates into CASRAGPSDSRIQYF.

The V and J genes are TRBV7-2 and TRBJ1-4, with D possibly matching TRBD1 (5 bases). Germline V gene lookup returns CDR1 SGHTA and CDR2 FQGNSA. The CDR3 spans 14 residues. V gave up 5 bases and J gave up 6 bases, with 13 bases separating them. CDR3 amino acids: CASSPEGADEKLFF. In nucleotides, the CDR3 is TGTGCCAGCAGCCCAGAAGGGGCGGATGAAAAACTGTTTTTT. Full variable domain (remainder filled in from reference TRBV7-2 and TRBJ1-4): GAGVSQSPSNKVTEKGKDVELRCDPISGHTALYWYRQSLGQGLEFLIYFQGNSAPDKSGLPSDRFSAERTGGSVSTLTIQRTQQEDSAVYLCASSPEGADEKLFFGSGTQLSVL.

This chain connects TRBV6-5 to TRBJ2-1; 13 bases line up with TRBD2. The CDR3 has 15 amino acids. V lost 5 bases, J lost 8 bases, and 6 bases stayed unmatched. The germline CDR1 and CDR2 sequences are MNHEY and SVGAGI. The CDR3 is CASSRTSGSDYEQFF. DNA of the CDR3: TGTGCCAGCAGTCGGACTAGCGGGAGTGATTATGAGCAGTTCTTC.

The rearrangement uses TRBV5-1 and TRBJ2-1, with TRBD1 as a possible D gene (5 bases). Germline V gene sequence: CDR1 SGHRS, CDR2 YFSETQ. The V end lost 0 bases, the J end lost 3 bases, and 7 bases lay between the germline ends. This CDR3 has 14 residues. As DNA, the CDR3 is TGCGCCAGCAGCTTGGACAGGCTCTACAATGAGCAGTTCTTC. Amino acids: CASSLDRLYNEQFF.

This clone was observed once. The chain recombines TRBV5-4 with TRBJ2-6; D may be TRBD2 (6 bases). Trimming took 2 bases from V and 0 from J, leaving 9 bases between them. Germline-derived CDR1 and CDR2 are SGHNT and YYREEE (reference sequence). The CDR3 sequence is 16 residues long. CDR3 protein: CASSFGGLSGANVLTF. In nucleotides, the CDR3 is TGTGCCAGCAGCTTTGGGGGACTCTCTGGGGCCAACGTCCTGACTTTC.

This rearrangement joins TRBV6-5 to TRBJ1-3, with D unclear. Germline loops: CDR1 MNHEY, CDR2 SVGAGI. This CDR3 has 13 residues. V was cut by 11 bases and J by 4 bases, with 15 bases left in between. CDR3 in amino acids: CAAGGTQGNTIYF. For the CDR3, the DNA is TGTGCCGCGGGCGGCACCCAGGGAAACACCATATATTTT.

This clone occurred once. CDR3 residues: CASSEDLAGARYEQYF. DNA for the CDR3: TGTGCCAGCAGTGAAGACCTGGCGGGAGCACGGTACGAGCAGTACTTC. The gene calls are TRBV2 and TRBJ2-7, with 7 positions matching TRBD2. The CDR3 spans 16 residues. The germline V gene encodes CDR1 SNHLY and CDR2 FYNNEI. The V gene end was trimmed by 1 base and the J gene end by 4 bases; junction bases not matched to a gene: 10.

The V call is TRBV5-1, the J call TRBJ2-5, with a tentative D call TRBD2 (7 bases). The CDR3 sequence is 16 residues long. With 0 bases removed from V and 1 base from J, the gap between germline ends came to 13 bases. Germline CDR1 reads SGHRS; CDR2 reads YFSETQ. The CDR3 reads CASSLGRGATQETQYF. The DNA for the CDR3 is TGCGCCAGCAGCTTGGGACGGGGGGCCACCCAAGAGACCCAGTACTTC.

The chain carries TRBV19 and TRBJ2-7, with 7 bases lining up with TRBD1. This CDR3 has 13 residues. CDR1 and CDR2 (germline): LNHDA, SQIVND (reference sequence). Trimming removed 6 bases from V and 5 bases from J; junction bases left unmatched: 7. The CDR3 sequence: CASSNRGADEQYF. The CDR3 region has the DNA TGTGCCAGTAGCAACAGGGGAGCAGACGAGCAGTACTTC.

This chain uses TRBV9 with TRBJ1-1; TRBD1 aligns across 7 bases. CDR1 and CDR2 from the germline V gene are SGDLS and YYNGEE. The CDR3 contains 15 residues. V was clipped by 3 bases and J by 2 bases; unmatched bases: 7. The CDR3 spells CASSAGDSLNTEAFF. CDR3 DNA: TGTGCCAGCAGCGCAGGGGACAGCCTCAACACTGAAGCTTTCTTT.

In this sample, this clone turned up once. The chain joins TRBV5-4 to TRBJ1-1; D perhaps matches TRBD1 (5 bases). This CDR3 comprises 15 residues. The V end was cut by 0 bases, the J end by 3 bases, with 12 bases between. Germline assignment: CDR1 SGHNT and CDR2 YYREEE (reference sequence). CDR3 in DNA: TGTGCCAGCAGCTTGGCCGGGGGTAGACACACTGAAGCTTTCTTT. Translation: CASSLAGGRHTEAFF.

This chain connects TRBV25-1 to TRBJ2-7, with D possibly TRBD2 on 6 matching bases. V shed 1 base and J shed 4 bases, with 20 bases lying between them. Per the germline V gene, CDR1 is MGHDK and CDR2 is SYGVNS. This CDR3 region has 17 residues. As DNA, the CDR3 is TGTGCCAGCAGTGAATTTTCAGGAGGGACTCCATCTTACGAGCAGTACTTC. Its translation is CASSEFSGGTPSYEQYF.

The V and J genes are TRBV20-1 and TRBJ2-5; D possibly corresponds to TRBD2 (6 bases). This CDR3 has 16 residues. V was pared by 3 bases and J by 4 bases, with 21 bases between. Germline V gene sequence: CDR1 DFQATT, CDR2 SNEGSKA (reference sequence). The CDR3 DNA reads as TGCAGTGCTAGTAGACTAGTGGCCGCGCCACGAGAGACCCAGTACTTC. Protein product: CSASRLVAAPRETQYF.

The V and J genes are TRBV7-6 and TRBJ2-1, with 9 bases aligning to TRBD2. The CDR3 has 16 residues. The germline CDR1 and CDR2 sequences are SGHVS and FNYEAQ. The trim removed 3 bases at V and 0 bases at J, leaving 3 bases unmatched. CDR3 residues: CASSFLAGSSYNEQFF. The CDR3 DNA follows: TGTGCCAGCAGCTTTCTAGCGGGAAGCTCCTACAATGAGCAGTTCTTC.

V gene TRBV29-1 combines with J gene TRBJ1-4; D not resolved. Germline assignment: CDR1 SQVTM and CDR2 ANQGSEA. The CDR3 is 13 residues long. Trimming left V 4 bases short and J 7 bases short, with 13 bases between. The chain's CDR3 is CSVGGGRGEKLFF. The CDR3 DNA follows: TGCAGCGTTGGTGGAGGGCGGGGTGAAAAACTGTTTTTT.

This chain connects TRBV4-1 to TRBJ2-7; a weak D match, TRBD2 (6 bases). The V end was cut by 1 base, the J end by 6 bases, with 13 bases between. The CDR3 covers 14 residues. CDR1 MGHRA and CDR2 YSYEKL come from the germline V gene. This CDR3 reads CASSQALGRSEQYF. CDR3 in DNA: TGCGCCAGCAGCCAAGCCTTAGGGAGGAGCGAGCAGTACTTC.

This chain uses TRBV6-2 or TRBV6-3 with TRBJ1-2, with a possible D match to TRBD1 (5 bases). CDR1 MNHEY and CDR2 SVGEGT come from the germline V gene. Trimming cost V 0 bases and J 6 bases, with 11 bases left between them. The CDR3 is made up of 14 amino acids. In DNA, the CDR3 is TGTGCCAGCAGTTACTCGGGGTGGACAAATGGCTACACCTTC. Translated, it gives CASSYSGWTNGYTF.